This T cell receptor beta chain derives from a study of yellow fever vaccine responses in identical twins. TCRdb redid the calling of the RT-PCR reads with MiXCR, one entry per CDR3 protein. The sample has roughly 20,000 distinct CDR3 sequences, approximately 68% seen once; the top ten hold 2.2%. Trimming stripped 4 bases from V and 11 bases from J, with 15 bases between. Germline loops: CDR1 SGHVS, CDR2 FNYEAQ. This CDR3 has 14 residues. This chain joins TRBV7-6 and TRBJ1-6; D is unclear. The sequence was obtained from a woman in her late teens or twenties who received the yellow fever vaccine. The source was T cells from blood (PBMCs), unsorted or a sorted subset (not recorded which), collected before or after yellow fever vaccination (not recorded which). The CDR3 sequence: CASSSDGGQTPLHF. The CDR3 DNA sequence: TGTGCCAGCAGCTCGGACGGAGGCCAGACACCCCTCCACTTT.